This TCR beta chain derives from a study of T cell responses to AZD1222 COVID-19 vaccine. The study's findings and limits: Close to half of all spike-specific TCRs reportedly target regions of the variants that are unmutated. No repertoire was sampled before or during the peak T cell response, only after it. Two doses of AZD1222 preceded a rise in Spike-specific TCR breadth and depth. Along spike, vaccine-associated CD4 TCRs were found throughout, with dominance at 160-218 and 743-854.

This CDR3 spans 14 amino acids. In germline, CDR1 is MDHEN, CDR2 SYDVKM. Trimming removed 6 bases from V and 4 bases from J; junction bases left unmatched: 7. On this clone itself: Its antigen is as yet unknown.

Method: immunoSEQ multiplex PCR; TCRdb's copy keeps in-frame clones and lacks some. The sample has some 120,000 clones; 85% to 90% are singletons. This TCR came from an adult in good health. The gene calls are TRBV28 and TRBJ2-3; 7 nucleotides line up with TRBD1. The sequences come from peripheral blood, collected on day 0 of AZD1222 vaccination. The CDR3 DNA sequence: TGTGCCAGCAGCAGGGCAGGGGGTTCAGATACGCAGTATTTT. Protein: CASSRAGGSDTQYF.